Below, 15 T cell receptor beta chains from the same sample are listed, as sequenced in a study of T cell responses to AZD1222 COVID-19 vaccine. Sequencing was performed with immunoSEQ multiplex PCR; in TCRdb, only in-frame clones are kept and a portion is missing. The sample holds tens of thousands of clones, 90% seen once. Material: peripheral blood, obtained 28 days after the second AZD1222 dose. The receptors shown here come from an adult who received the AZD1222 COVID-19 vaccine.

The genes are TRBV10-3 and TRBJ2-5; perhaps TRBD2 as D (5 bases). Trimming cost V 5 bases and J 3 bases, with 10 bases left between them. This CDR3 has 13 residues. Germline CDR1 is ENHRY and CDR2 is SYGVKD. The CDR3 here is CAISPGMEETQYF. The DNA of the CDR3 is TGTGCCATCAGTCCGGGGATGGAAGAGACCCAGTACTTC.

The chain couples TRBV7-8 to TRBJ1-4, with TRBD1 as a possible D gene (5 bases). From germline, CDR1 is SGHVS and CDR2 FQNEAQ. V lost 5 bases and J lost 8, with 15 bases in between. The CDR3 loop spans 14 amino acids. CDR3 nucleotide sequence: TGTGCCAGCAGCCCGGAGGGGCGCGCCGAAAAACTGTTTTTT. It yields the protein CASSPEGRAEKLFF.

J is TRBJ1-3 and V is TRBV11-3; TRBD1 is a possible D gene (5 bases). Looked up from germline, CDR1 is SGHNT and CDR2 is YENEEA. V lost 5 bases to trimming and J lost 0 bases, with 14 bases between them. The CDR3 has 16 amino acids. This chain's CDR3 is CASSARDPRSGNTIYF. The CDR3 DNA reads TGTGCCAGCAGCGCCAGGGACCCGCGCTCTGGAAACACCATATATTTT.

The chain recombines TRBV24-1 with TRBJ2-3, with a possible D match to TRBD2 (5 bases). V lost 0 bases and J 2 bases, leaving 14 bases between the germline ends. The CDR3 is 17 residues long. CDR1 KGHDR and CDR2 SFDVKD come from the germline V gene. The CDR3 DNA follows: TGTGCCACCAGTGATTTGCCCGGGGTCGAACTCACAGATACGCAGTATTTT. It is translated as CATSDLPGVELTDTQYF.

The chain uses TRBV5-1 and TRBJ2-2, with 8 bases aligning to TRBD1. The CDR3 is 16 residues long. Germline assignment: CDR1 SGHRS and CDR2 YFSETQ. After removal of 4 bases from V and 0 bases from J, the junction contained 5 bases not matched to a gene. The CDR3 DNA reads TGCGCCAGCAGCGCGGGACAGGCCGCGAACACCGGGGAGCTGTTTTTT. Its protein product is CASSAGQAANTGELFF. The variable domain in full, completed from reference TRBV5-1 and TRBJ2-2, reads KAGVTQTPRYLIKTRGQQVTLSCSPISGHRSVSWYQQTPGQGLQFLFEYFSETQRNKGNFPGRFSGRQFSNSRSEMNVSTLELGDSALYLCASSAGQAANTGELFFGEGSRLTVL.

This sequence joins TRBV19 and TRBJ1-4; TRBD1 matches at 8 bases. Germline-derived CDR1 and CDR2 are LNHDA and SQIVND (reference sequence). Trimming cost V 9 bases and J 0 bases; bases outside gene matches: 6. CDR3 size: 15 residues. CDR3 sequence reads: CASTDRGATNEKLFF. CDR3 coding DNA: TGTGCCAGCACAGACAGGGGCGCAACTAATGAAAAACTGTTTTTT. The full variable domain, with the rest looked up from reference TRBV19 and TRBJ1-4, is DGGITQSPKYLFRKEGQNVTLSCEQNLNHDAMYWYRQDPGQGLRLIYYSQIVNDFQKGDIAEGYSVSREKKESFPLTVTSAQKNPTAFYLCASTDRGATNEKLFFGSGTQLSVL.

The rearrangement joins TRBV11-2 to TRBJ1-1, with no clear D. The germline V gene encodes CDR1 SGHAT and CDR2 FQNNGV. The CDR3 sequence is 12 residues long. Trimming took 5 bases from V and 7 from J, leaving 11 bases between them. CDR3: CASSHMNLEAFF. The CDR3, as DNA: TGTGCCAGCAGCCATATGAATCTTGAAGCTTTCTTT.

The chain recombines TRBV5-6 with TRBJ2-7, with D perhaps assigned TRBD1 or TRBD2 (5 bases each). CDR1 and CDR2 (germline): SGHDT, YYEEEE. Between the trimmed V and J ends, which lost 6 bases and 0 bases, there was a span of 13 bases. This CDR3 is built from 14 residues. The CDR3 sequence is CASITRGPSYEQYF. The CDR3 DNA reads TGTGCCAGCATAACGAGGGGTCCCTCCTACGAGCAGTACTTC.

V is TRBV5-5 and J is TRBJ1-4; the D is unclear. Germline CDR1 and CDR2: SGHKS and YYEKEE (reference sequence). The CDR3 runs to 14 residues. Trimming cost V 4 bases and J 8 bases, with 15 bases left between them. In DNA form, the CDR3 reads TGTGCCAGCAGCGACTCCCGGTTCGGGGAAAAACTGTTTTTT. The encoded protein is CASSDSRFGEKLFF. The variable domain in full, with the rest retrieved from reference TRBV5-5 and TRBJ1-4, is DAGVTQSPTHLIKTRGQQVTLRCSPISGHKSVSWYQQVLGQGPQFIFQYYEKEERGRGNFPDRFSARQFPNYSSELNVNALLLGDSALYLCASSDSRFGEKLFFGSGTQLSVL.

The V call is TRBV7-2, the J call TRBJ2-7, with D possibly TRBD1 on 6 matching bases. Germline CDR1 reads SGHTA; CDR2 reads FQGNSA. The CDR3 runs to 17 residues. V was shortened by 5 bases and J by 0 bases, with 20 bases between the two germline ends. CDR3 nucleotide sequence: TGTGCCAGCAGCCCTATCGTTTTCTCGGACAGCTCCTACGAGCAGTACTTC. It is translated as CASSPIVFSDSSYEQYF. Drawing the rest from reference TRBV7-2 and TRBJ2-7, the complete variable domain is GAGVSQSPSNKVTEKGKDVELRCDPISGHTALYWYRQSLGQGLEFLIYFQGNSAPDKSGLPSDRFSAERTGGSVSTLTIQRTQQEDSAVYLCASSPIVFSDSSYEQYFGPGTRLTVT.

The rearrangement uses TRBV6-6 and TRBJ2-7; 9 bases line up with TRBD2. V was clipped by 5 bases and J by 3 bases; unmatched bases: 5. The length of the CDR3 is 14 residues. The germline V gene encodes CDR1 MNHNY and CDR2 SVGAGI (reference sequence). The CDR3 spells CASSPAGGGYEQYF. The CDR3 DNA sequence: TGTGCCAGCAGTCCAGCGGGAGGAGGCTACGAGCAGTACTTC.

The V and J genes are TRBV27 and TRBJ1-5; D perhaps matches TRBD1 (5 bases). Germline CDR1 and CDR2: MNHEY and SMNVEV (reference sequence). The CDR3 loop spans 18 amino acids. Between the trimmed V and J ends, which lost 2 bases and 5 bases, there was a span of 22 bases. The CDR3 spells CASSLGRVRGKSDQPQHF. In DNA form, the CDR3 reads TGTGCCAGCAGTTTAGGCAGGGTGAGGGGCAAGAGTGATCAGCCCCAGCATTTT.

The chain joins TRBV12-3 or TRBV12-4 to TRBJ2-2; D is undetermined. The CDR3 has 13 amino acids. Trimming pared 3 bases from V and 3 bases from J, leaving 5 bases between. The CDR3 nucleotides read TGTGCCAGCAGTTTGCCAGACACCGGGGAGCTGTTTTTT. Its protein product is CASSLPDTGELFF.

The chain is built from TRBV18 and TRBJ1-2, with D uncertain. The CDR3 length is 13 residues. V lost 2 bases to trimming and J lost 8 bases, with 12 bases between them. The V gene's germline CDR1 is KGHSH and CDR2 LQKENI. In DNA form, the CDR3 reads TGTGCCAGCTCACCAGGAGTTGCCGGGGGCTACACCTTC. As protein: CASSPGVAGGYTF.

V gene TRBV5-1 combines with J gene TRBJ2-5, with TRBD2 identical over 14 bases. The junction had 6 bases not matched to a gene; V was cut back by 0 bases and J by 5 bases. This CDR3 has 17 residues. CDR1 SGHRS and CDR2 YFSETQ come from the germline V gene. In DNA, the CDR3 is TGCGCCAGCAGCTTGGGACTAGCGGGAGGGCCGGTGGAGACCCAGTACTTC. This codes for CASSLGLAGGPVETQYF. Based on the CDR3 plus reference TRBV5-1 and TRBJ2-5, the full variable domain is KAGVTQTPRYLIKTRGQQVTLSCSPISGHRSVSWYQQTPGQGLQFLFEYFSETQRNKGNFPGRFSGRQFSNSRSEMNVSTLELGDSALYLCASSLGLAGGPVETQYFGPGTRLLVL.